The present T cell receptor (beta chain) was sequenced within a study of identical twins. This clonotype was counted ten times or more. The CDR3 is 12 residues long. The germline V gene encodes CDR1 SQVTM and CDR2 ANQGSEA. V was shortened by 4 bases and J by 1 base, with 7 bases between the two germline ends. One entry per CDR3 protein results from TCRdb running MiXCR on the 5' RACE reads. The table has nearly 900,000 distinct CDR3 sequences, around an eighth seen once; the top ten hold around 1.6%. The data were also submitted as part of a second study, on yellow fever vaccine responses in identical twins.

This chain links TRBV29-1 with TRBJ1-2, with D perhaps matching TRBD1 (5 bases). Source material: PBMCs. The clonotype originates from a woman under 30 in good health. Written as DNA, the CDR3 is TGCAGCGTTGGGGGGGGTAACTATGGCTACACCTTC. Its protein is CSVGGGNYGYTF.